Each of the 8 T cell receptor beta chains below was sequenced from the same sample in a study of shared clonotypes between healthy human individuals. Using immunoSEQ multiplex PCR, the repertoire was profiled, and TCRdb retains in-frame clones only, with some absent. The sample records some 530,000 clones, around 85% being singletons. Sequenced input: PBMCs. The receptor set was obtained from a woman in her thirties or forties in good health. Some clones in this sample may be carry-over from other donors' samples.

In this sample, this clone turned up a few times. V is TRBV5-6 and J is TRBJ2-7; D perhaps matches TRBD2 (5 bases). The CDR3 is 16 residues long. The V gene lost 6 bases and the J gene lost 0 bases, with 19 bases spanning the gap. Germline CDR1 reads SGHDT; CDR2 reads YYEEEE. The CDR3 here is CASTRLTSGTSYEQYF. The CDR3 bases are TGTGCCAGCACCCGTTTAACCAGCGGAACCTCCTACGAGCAGTACTTC.

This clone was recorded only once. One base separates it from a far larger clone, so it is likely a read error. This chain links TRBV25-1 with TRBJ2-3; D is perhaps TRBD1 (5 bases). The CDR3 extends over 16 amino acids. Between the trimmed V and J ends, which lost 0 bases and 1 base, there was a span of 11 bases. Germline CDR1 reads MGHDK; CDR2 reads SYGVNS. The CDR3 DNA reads TGTGCCAGCAGTGAATATAGCAGGGTAGGCACAGATACGCAGTATTTT. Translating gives CASSEYSRVGTDTQYF.

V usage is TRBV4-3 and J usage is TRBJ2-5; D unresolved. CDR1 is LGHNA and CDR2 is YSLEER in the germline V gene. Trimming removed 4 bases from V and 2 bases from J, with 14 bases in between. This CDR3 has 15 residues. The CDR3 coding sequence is TGCGCCAGCAGCCCCTGGGTGCGAACTCAAGAGACCCAGTACTTC. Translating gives CASSPWVRTQETQYF.

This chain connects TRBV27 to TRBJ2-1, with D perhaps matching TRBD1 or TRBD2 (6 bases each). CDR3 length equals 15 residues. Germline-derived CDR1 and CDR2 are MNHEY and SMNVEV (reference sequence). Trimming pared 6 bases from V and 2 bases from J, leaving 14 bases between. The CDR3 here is CASSQTRGAYNEQFF. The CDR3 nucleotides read TGTGCCAGCAGCCAAACGAGGGGGGCCTACAATGAGCAGTTCTTC.

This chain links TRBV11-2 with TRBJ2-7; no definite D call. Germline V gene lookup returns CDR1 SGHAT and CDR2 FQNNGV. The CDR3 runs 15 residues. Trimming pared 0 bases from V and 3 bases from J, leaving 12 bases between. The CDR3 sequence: CASSLDGFPRYEQYF. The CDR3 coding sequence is TGTGCCAGCAGCTTAGATGGGTTCCCGCGCTACGAGCAGTACTTC.

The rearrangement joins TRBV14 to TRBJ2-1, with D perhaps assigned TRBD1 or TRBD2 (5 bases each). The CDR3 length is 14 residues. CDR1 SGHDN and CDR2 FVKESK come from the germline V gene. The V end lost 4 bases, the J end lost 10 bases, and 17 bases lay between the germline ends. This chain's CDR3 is CASSPRWGSGEQFF. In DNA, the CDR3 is TGTGCCAGCAGCCCTAGATGGGGGTCGGGGGAGCAGTTCTTC.

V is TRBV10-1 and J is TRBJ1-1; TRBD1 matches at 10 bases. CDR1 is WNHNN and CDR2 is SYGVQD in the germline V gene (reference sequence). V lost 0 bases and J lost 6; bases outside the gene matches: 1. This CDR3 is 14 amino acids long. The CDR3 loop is CASSESGTGAEAFF. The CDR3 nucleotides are TGCGCCAGCAGTGAGTCCGGGACAGGGGCTGAAGCTTTCTTT.

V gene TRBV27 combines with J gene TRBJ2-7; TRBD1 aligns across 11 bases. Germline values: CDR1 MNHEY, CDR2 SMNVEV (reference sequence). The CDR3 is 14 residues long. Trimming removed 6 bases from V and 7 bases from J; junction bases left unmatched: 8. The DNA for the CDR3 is TGTGCCAGCAGACAAGGACAGGGGGCGAGGGAGCAGTACTTC. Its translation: CASRQGQGAREQYF.